These 10 T cell receptor beta chains originate from one sample sequenced in a study of cytomegalovirus exposure and HLA in healthy donors. PCR used 60 Vbeta primers and 13 Jbeta primers. Using immunoSEQ multiplex PCR, the repertoire was profiled, and TCRdb retains in-frame clones only, with some absent. In the table there are 80,000 to 100,000 clones, 65% to 85% of which are singletons. The sample comprised PBMCs. The receptors come from a man in his forties or fifties in good health and CMV-seronegative.

The rearrangement uses TRBV5-1 and TRBJ2-3; D might be TRBD2 (6 bases). CDR1 and CDR2 (germline): SGHRS, YFSETQ. The ends were cut back, 2 bases at V and 6 bases at J, with 16 bases in the middle. This CDR3 is 15 amino acids long. The CDR3 coding sequence is TGCGCCAGCAGCTTTTCGGGCCTAGCGAAGGATACGCAGTATTTT. As protein: CASSFSGLAKDTQYF. Combining the CDR3 with reference TRBV5-1 and TRBJ2-3 gives the whole variable domain KAGVTQTPRYLIKTRGQQVTLSCSPISGHRSVSWYQQTPGQGLQFLFEYFSETQRNKGNFPGRFSGRQFSNSRSEMNVSTLELGDSALYLCASSFSGLAKDTQYFGPGTRLTVL.

The chain carries TRBV18 and TRBJ2-1; D is undetermined. The V and J ends lost 1 base and 4 bases respectively, with 5 bases between them. CDR3 length equals 13 residues. Germline loops: CDR1 KGHSH, CDR2 LQKENI. The CDR3 loop reads CASSPLRYNEQFF. The CDR3 nucleotides are TGTGCCAGCTCACCACTTCGTTACAATGAGCAGTTCTTC.

This chain links TRBV15 with TRBJ1-4; D remains unclear. The CDR3 runs 14 residues. V lost 0 bases, J lost 5 bases, and 7 bases lay in between. Germline V lookup: CDR1 LNHNV, CDR2 YYDKDF (reference sequence). The CDR3 DNA is TGTGCCACCAGCAGAGACAGGTTCAATGAAAAACTGTTTTTT. It codes for CATSRDRFNEKLFF.

With respect to this clone: The same CDR3 can be traced to other DNA sequences in this sample. The J gene is TRBJ1-5, the V gene TRBV18; 7 nucleotides match TRBD1. The junction had 4 bases not matched to a gene; V was cut back by 6 bases and J by 2 bases. The CDR3 totals 14 residues. The germline gives CDR1 KGHSH, CDR2 LQKENI. The CDR3 coding sequence is TGTGCCAGCTCCCCCGGACAGGGCAATCAGCCCCAGCATTTT. Translated, it gives CASSPGQGNQPQHF.

The rearrangement uses TRBV6-6 and TRBJ1-4; tentatively, D is TRBD1 (6 bases). This CDR3 has 15 amino acids. Looked up from germline, CDR1 is MNHNY and CDR2 is SVGAGI (reference sequence). The V end was cut by 1 base, the J end by 7 bases, with 13 bases between. The CDR3 reads CASSYFRQDREKLFF. CDR3 coding DNA: TGTGCCAGCAGTTACTTTCGACAGGACCGTGAAAAACTGTTTTTT.

This sequence joins TRBV9 and TRBJ2-7, with 9 bases aligning to TRBD1. The CDR3 runs 14 residues. CDR1 SGDLS and CDR2 YYNGEE come from the germline V gene. V lost 2 bases to trimming and J lost 2 bases; unmatched junction nucleotides: 2. The CDR3 is CASSVGDRAYEQYF. Here the CDR3 DNA reads TGTGCCAGCAGCGTGGGGGACAGGGCCTACGAGCAGTACTTC.

J is TRBJ2-3 and V is TRBV11-2; the match to TRBD2 covers 13 bases. Trimming removed 5 bases from V and 3 bases from J; junction bases left unmatched: 14. This CDR3 contains 19 residues. Germline V gene lookup returns CDR1 SGHAT and CDR2 FQNNGV. The CDR3 nucleotides are TGTGCCAGCAGCCAAACTAGCGGGAGGGGATTTTTAGGGACAGATACGCAGTATTTT. As protein: CASSQTSGRGFLGTDTQYF.

In this sample, this clone turned up a few times. J is TRBJ2-2 and V is TRBV7-6; perhaps TRBD1 as D (5 bases). V was trimmed by 7 bases and J by 6 bases, leaving 12 bases between them. The V gene's germline CDR1 is SGHVS and CDR2 FNYEAQ. The CDR3 has 13 amino acids. The DNA for the CDR3 is TGTGCCAGCACAGAGCCAGGGTCCGGGGAGCTGTTTTTT. It codes for CASTEPGSGELFF.

The rearrangement links TRBV29-1 to TRBJ2-3; 10 bases align to TRBD1. Germline V gene data show CDR1 as SQVTM and CDR2 as ANQGSEA. Trimming removed 2 bases from V and 3 bases from J; junction bases left unmatched: 5. The CDR3 runs 15 residues. DNA of the CDR3: TGCAGCGTTGAAAGGGGGACAGGGGTGACAGATACGCAGTATTTT. Protein sequence: CSVERGTGVTDTQYF.

V gene TRBV2 combines with J gene TRBJ2-3; TRBD1 matches 10 bases. V trimming: 6 bases; J trimming: 4 bases; junction bases outside the gene matches: 7. The CDR3 has 15 residues. CDR1 and CDR2 from the germline V gene are SNHLY and FYNNEI. This chain's CDR3 is CASRRQGALADTQYF. The DNA of the CDR3 is TGTGCCAGCAGGCGACAGGGGGCCCTCGCAGATACGCAGTATTTT.